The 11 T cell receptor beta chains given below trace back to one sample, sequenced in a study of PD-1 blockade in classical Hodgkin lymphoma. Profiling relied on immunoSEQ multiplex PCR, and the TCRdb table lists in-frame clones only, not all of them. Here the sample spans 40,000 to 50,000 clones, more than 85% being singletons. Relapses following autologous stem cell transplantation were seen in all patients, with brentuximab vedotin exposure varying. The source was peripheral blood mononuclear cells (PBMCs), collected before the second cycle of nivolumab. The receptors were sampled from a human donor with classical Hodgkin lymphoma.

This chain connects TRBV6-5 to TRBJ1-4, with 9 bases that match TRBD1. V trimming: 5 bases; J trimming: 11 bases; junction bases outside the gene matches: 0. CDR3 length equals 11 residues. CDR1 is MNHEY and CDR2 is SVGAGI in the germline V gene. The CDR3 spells CASSTGGKLFF. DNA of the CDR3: TGTGCCAGCAGTACAGGGGGCAAACTGTTTTTT.

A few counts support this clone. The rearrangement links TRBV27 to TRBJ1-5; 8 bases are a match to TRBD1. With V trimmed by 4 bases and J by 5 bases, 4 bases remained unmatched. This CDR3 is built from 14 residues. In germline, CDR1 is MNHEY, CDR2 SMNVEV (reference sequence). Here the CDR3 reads CASSSRGRDQPQHF. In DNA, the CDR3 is TGTGCCAGCAGTTCCAGGGGGCGCGATCAGCCCCAGCATTTT.

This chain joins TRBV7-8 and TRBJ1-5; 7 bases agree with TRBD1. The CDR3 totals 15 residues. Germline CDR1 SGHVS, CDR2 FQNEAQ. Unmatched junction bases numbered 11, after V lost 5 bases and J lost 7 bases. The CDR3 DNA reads TGTGCCAGCAGCGTTACCGGGACAGTGAACCAGCCCCAGCATTTT. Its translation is CASSVTGTVNQPQHF.

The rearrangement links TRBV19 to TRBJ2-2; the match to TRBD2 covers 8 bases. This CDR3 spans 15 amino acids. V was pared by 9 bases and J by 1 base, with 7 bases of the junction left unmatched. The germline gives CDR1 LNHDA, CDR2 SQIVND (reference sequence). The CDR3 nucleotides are TGTGCCAGCCAACTAGCGGAATGGAACACCGGGGAGCTGTTTTTT. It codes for CASQLAEWNTGELFF.

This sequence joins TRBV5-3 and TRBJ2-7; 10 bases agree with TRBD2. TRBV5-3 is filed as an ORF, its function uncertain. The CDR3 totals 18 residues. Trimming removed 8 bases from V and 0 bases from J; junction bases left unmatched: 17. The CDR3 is CASQATKREGGDSYEQYF. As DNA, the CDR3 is TGTGCCAGCCAGGCAACTAAGCGGGAGGGCGGGGACTCCTACGAGCAGTACTTC.

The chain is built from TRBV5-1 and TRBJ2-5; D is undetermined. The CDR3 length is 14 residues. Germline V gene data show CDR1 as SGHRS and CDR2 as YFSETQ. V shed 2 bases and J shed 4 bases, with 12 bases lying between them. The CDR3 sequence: CASSFGSGRETQYF. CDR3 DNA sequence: TGCGCCAGCAGCTTCGGCAGTGGGCGAGAGACCCAGTACTTC.

The CDR3 loop reads CASSQDTRGADDTGELFF. CDR3 sequence (DNA): TGTGCCAGCAGCCAAGACACCCGAGGGGCAGATGACACCGGGGAGCTGTTTTTT. The J gene is TRBJ2-2, the V gene TRBV4-2; D may match TRBD1 or TRBD2 (5 bases each). The V gene lost 0 bases and the J gene lost 3 bases, with 17 bases spanning the gap. This CDR3 comprises 18 residues. Germline values: CDR1 LGHNA, CDR2 YNFKEQ.

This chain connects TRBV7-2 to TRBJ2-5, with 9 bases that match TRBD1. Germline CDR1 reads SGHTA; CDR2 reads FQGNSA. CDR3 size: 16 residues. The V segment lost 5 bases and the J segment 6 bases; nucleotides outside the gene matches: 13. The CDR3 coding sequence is TGTGCCAGCAGCCCGCCCCAGGGACAGGGCGTAAAGACCCAGTACTTC. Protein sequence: CASSPPQGQGVKTQYF.

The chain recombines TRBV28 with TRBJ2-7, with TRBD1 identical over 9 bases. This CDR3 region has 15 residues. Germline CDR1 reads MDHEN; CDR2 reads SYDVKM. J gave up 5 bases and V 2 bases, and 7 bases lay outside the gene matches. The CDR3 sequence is CASSLGGTGNHEQYF. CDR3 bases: TGTGCCAGCAGTTTAGGGGGGACAGGGAACCACGAGCAGTACTTC.

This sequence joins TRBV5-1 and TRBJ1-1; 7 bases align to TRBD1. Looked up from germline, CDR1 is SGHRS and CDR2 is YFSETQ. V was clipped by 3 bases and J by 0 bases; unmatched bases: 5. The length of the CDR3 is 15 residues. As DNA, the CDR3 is TGCGCCAGCAGCTCAGGGGGGACAGTGAACACTGAAGCTTTCTTT. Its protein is CASSSGGTVNTEAFF.

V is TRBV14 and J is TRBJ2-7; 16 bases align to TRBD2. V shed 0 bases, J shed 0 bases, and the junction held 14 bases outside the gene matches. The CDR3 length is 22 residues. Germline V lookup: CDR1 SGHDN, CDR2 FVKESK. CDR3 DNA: TGTGCCAGCAGCCAAGATCTTGGCCAAAAGGGACTAGCGGGAGGGAGCTCCTACGAGCAGTACTTC. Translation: CASSQDLGQKGLAGGSSYEQYF.